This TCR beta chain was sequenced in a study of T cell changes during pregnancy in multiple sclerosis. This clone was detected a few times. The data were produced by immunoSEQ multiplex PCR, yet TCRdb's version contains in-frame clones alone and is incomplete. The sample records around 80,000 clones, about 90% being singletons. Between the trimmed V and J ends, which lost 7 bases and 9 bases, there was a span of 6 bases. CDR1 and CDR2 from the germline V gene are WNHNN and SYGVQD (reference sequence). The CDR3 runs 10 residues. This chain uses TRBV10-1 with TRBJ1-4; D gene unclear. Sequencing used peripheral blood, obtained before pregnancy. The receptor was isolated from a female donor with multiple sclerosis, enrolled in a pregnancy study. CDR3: CASTGKKLFF. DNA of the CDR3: TGCGCCAGCACCGGGAAAAAACTGTTTTTT.